This T cell receptor beta chain was found in a study of cytomegalovirus exposure and HLA in healthy donors. Study conclusions and caveats: Cytomegalovirus association was assigned to some 160 TCR beta chains. The CMV antigen specificity of three CMV-associated chains was confirmed through in vitro analysis. As a later analysis revealed, the rate of TCR association differed by HLA locus, with DRB1 most and HLA-C fewest. TRBV6-2, TRBV6-3 and some other V segments were excluded as indistinguishable.

Amplification used 60 Vbeta primers and 13 Jbeta primers. Sequencing used immunoSEQ multiplex PCR; TCRdb keeps in-frame clones, though not all of them. The sample data list 190,000 or so clones. CDR1 and CDR2 (germline): SGHRS, YFSETQ. CDR3 length: 14 amino acids. With 2 bases removed from V and 8 bases from J, the gap between germline ends came to 13 bases. Of note for this clone: No antigen is known for it.

J is TRBJ1-4 and V is TRBV5-1, with D uncertain. The clonotype comes from a boy between 5 and 17 years old in good health and CMV-seronegative. Sequenced: PBMCs. CDR3 coding DNA: TGCGCCAGCAGCTTAGGCCATAGCGGGGAAAAACTGTTTTTT. This translates into CASSLGHSGEKLFF.